This T cell receptor beta chain appears in the sequencing data of a study of shared clonotypes between healthy human individuals. Trimming cost V 5 bases and J 13 bases, with 18 bases left between them. The CDR3 spans 12 residues. From germline, CDR1 is SEHNR and CDR2 FQNEAQ (reference sequence). The repertoire was sequenced with immunoSEQ multiplex PCR; TCRdb's copy has only in-frame clones and lacks some. This sample carries about 2.4 million clones, 93% of them seen once, and the ten largest clones take about 0.39%. This clone was seen only once. The V gene is TRBV7-9, the J gene TRBJ2-7, with TRBD1 as a possible D gene (6 bases). The source is a man between 18 and 29 years old in good health. Some clones in this sample may be carry-over from other donors' samples. The source material was naive CD4+ T cells from PBMCs. Subset indicated: CD45RA+ positively selected. The chain's CDR3 is CASSPSRDNHYF. DNA for the CDR3: TGTGCCAGCAGCCCTAGCCGGGACAACCATTACTTC.